One and the same sample provided the 27 T cell receptor beta chains below, sequenced in a study of blood T cell repertoires in COVID-19. Here immunoSEQ multiplex PCR was the method, and the copy in TCRdb shows in-frame clones only, minus some. The sample lists 65,000 to 85,000 clones, approximately 81% occurring once. The sample comprised peripheral blood. These receptors all stem from a woman aged 55-70 years with acute or convalescent COVID-19.

This rearrangement joins TRBV11-2 to TRBJ2-5, with 9 bases that match TRBD2. This CDR3 is 14 amino acids long. V shed 6 bases and J 5 bases; nucleotides not matched to a gene: 7. The germline V gene encodes CDR1 SGHAT and CDR2 FQNNGV. In DNA, the CDR3 is TGTGCCAGCAGGAAGCTAGCGGGGCCGGAGACCCAGTACTTC. Encoded protein: CASRKLAGPETQYF.

This clone was detected only once. The CDR3 loop is CASRVTGELFF. The CDR3 nucleotides are TGTGCCTCCAGGGTAACCGGGGAGCTGTTTTTT. The chain carries TRBV30 and TRBJ2-2, with D possibly TRBD1 on 5 matching bases. Germline V lookup: CDR1 GTSNPN, CDR2 SVGIG (reference sequence). The CDR3 sequence is 11 residues long. Trimming took 7 bases from V and 5 from J, leaving 8 bases between them.

The chain employs TRBV7-8 and TRBJ1-5; a weak D match, TRBD1 (6 bases). The CDR3 has 13 residues. Germline CDR1 SGHVS, CDR2 FQNEAQ. V gave up 5 bases and J gave up 4 bases, with 9 bases separating them. CDR3 sequence reads: CASSHGQNQPQHF. The CDR3 DNA is TGTGCCAGCAGCCATGGACAGAATCAGCCCCAGCATTTT.

The chain has TRBV6-1 and TRBJ2-1; TRBD1 matches 7 bases. The trim removed 2 bases at V and 4 bases at J, leaving 11 bases unmatched. Germline-derived CDR1 and CDR2 are MNHNS and SASEGT. This CDR3 contains 17 residues. In DNA, the CDR3 is TGTGCCAGCAGTGAAACGAAGGGGGCTCGGGGTTACAATGAGCAGTTCTTC. This codes for CASSETKGARGYNEQFF.

V gene TRBV7-3 combines with J gene TRBJ2-3; 9 nucleotides agree with TRBD2. The CDR3 has 16 residues. Germline assignment: CDR1 SGHTA and CDR2 FQGTGA. J lost 2 bases, V lost 2 bases, and 5 bases had no gene match. The CDR3 nucleotides read TGTGCCAGCAGCTTAGGAGTAGCGGGGGACACAGATACGCAGTATTTT. Translated: CASSLGVAGDTDTQYF.

The J gene is TRBJ1-5, the V gene TRBV20-1; D is perhaps TRBD1 (6 bases). Trimming cost V 3 bases and J 2 bases, with 23 bases left between them. CDR1 is DFQATT and CDR2 is SNEGSKA in the germline V gene (reference sequence). The CDR3 loop spans 18 amino acids. CDR3 nucleotides: TGCAGTGCTAGTCGGATTCCCGGGGCAGGGGACCGCAATCAGCCCCAGCATTTT. Residues: CSASRIPGAGDRNQPQHF.

This chain joins TRBV6-5 and TRBJ1-6; no firm D call. Trimming left V 5 bases short and J 5 bases short, with 13 bases between. CDR1 MNHEY and CDR2 SVGAGI come from the germline V gene. The CDR3 spans 15 residues. CDR3 nucleotides: TGTGCCAGCAGTCTTGGAGGGTCCGATAATTCACCCCTCCACTTT. Protein sequence: CASSLGGSDNSPLHF.

This chain links TRBV25-1 with TRBJ1-5; 9 bases line up with TRBD1. The length of the CDR3 is 16 residues. The junction had 4 bases not matched to a gene; V was cut back by 4 bases and J by 0 bases. From germline, CDR1 is MGHDK and CDR2 SYGVNS. DNA for the CDR3: TGTGCCAGCAGTGTGGGGACAGGGAGTAGCAATCAGCCCCAGCATTTT. This encodes CASSVGTGSSNQPQHF.

The CDR3 reads CASGDGASGNTIYF. The DNA of the CDR3 is TGTGCCAGTGGTGACGGAGCCTCTGGAAACACCATATATTTT. The chain recombines TRBV6-5 with TRBJ1-3; no clear D gene. The CDR3 is 14 amino acids. Trimming removed 9 bases from V and 0 bases from J, with 12 bases in between. Looked up from germline, CDR1 is MNHEY and CDR2 is SVGAGI.

This sequence joins TRBV7-2 and TRBJ2-3; TRBD2 agrees at 10 bases. Germline CDR1 and CDR2: SGHTA and FQGNSA. The CDR3 has 16 residues. V lost 5 bases and J lost 0; bases outside the gene matches: 5. CDR3 sequence reads: CASSIIAGGSTDTQYF. For the CDR3, the DNA is TGTGCCAGCAGCATAATAGCGGGGGGAAGCACAGATACGCAGTATTTT.

The chain joins TRBV6-5 to TRBJ1-1; 8 positions match TRBD1. Germline CDR1 MNHEY, CDR2 SVGAGI. The ends lost 8 bases at V and 2 bases at J; junction bases unmatched: 7. This CDR3 is built from 14 residues. The CDR3 here is CASAWDRPNTEAFF. CDR3 nucleotide sequence: TGTGCCAGCGCTTGGGACAGGCCTAACACTGAAGCTTTCTTT.

The chain employs TRBV19 and TRBJ1-4; no firm D call. CDR1 is LNHDA, CDR2 SQIVND, per germline (reference sequence). The CDR3 covers 13 residues. V shed 8 bases and J shed 1 base, with 8 bases lying between them. The CDR3 DNA is TGTGCCAGTGGTGAGGAAACTAATGAAAAACTGTTTTTT. It translates to CASGEETNEKLFF.

The chain recombines TRBV24-1 with TRBJ1-2; no clear D. The CDR3 spans 13 residues. Trimming took 5 bases from V and 0 from J, leaving 6 bases between them. Germline-derived CDR1 and CDR2 are KGHDR and SFDVKD. For the CDR3, the DNA is TGTGCCACCAGTGGGCAGGCTAACTATGGCTACACCTTC. Protein: CATSGQANYGYTF.

The V gene is TRBV2, the J gene TRBJ1-1; 10 nucleotides line up with TRBD1. The V gene end was trimmed by 6 bases and the J gene end by 4 bases; junction bases not matched to a gene: 5. The CDR3 length is 14 residues. Germline values: CDR1 SNHLY, CDR2 FYNNEI. The CDR3 loop is CASRPRTGGTEAFF. The CDR3 DNA follows: TGTGCCAGCAGACCCCGGACAGGGGGCACTGAAGCTTTCTTT.

The chain joins TRBV5-1 to TRBJ2-3; a weak D match, TRBD1 (6 bases). There are 16 residues in the CDR3. V was clipped by 3 bases and J by 0 bases, with 14 bases between them. Per the germline V gene, CDR1 is SGHRS and CDR2 is YFSETQ. CDR3: CASSWRTQGSTDTQYF. The CDR3 nucleotides are TGCGCCAGCAGCTGGAGAACACAGGGTAGCACAGATACGCAGTATTTT.

The chain joins TRBV6-4 to TRBJ1-5, with 10 bases aligning to TRBD1. Germline loops: CDR1 MRHNA, CDR2 SNTAGT. Trimming took 2 bases from V and 3 from J; bases not matched to a gene: 13. This CDR3 contains 19 residues. CDR3 nucleotide sequence: TGTGCCAGCAGTGACGGCCGTGACAGGGGGCATTGGGACAATCAGCCCCAGCATTTT. It codes for CASSDGRDRGHWDNQPQHF.

The V gene is TRBV28, the J gene TRBJ2-1; TRBD1 matches at 11 bases. The ends lost 8 bases at V and 6 bases at J; junction bases unmatched: 9. Germline CDR1 reads MDHEN; CDR2 reads SYDVKM. This CDR3 has 15 residues. The chain's CDR3 is CASGLGQGGSNEQFF. The DNA for the CDR3 is TGTGCCAGCGGGTTGGGACAGGGGGGTAGCAATGAGCAGTTCTTC.

The chain is built from TRBV6-2 or TRBV6-3 and TRBJ1-2, with D possibly TRBD1 on 5 matching bases. CDR1 is MNHEY and CDR2 is SVGEGT in the germline V gene. Trimming took 5 bases from V and 0 from J, leaving 13 bases between them. This CDR3 comprises 15 residues. The CDR3 sequence is CASSTHRSANYGYTF. CDR3 bases: TGTGCCAGCAGTACCCACAGGAGCGCTAACTATGGCTACACCTTC.

J is TRBJ2-5 and V is TRBV19, with a tentative D call TRBD2 (6 bases). Germline V CDR1 and CDR2: LNHDA, SQIVND (reference sequence). The CDR3 consists of 15 residues. Trimming took off 0 bases at V and 6 bases at J, with 14 bases between the two ends. CDR3 nucleotide sequence: TGTGCCAGTAGTATAGAACTTGTGGGGGGAAAGACCCAGTACTTC. Protein sequence: CASSIELVGGKTQYF.

Points on this clone: Other DNA sequences in the sample encode the same CDR3. V and J are TRBV6-5 and TRBJ2-7; TRBD1 matches at 9 bases. V was clipped by 0 bases and J by 2 bases; unmatched bases: 2. The germline gives CDR1 MNHEY, CDR2 SVGAGI. CDR3 size: 15 residues. Here the CDR3 reads CASSYSGTGTYEQYF. In DNA form, the CDR3 reads TGTGCCAGCAGTTACTCGGGGACAGGGACCTACGAGCAGTACTTC.

V is TRBV4-3 and J is TRBJ1-1; D uncertain. The CDR3 covers 14 residues. The germline V gene has CDR1 LGHNA and CDR2 YSLEER. Trimming pared 0 bases from V and 4 bases from J, leaving 9 bases between. This CDR3 is CASSQDFGSTEAFF. The CDR3 nucleotides are TGCGCCAGCAGCCAAGATTTCGGTAGCACTGAAGCTTTCTTT.

This chain connects TRBV25-1 to TRBJ2-3; tentative D call: TRBD2 (6 bases). In germline, CDR1 is MGHDK, CDR2 SYGVNS. This CDR3 has 14 residues. Trimming removed 2 bases at V and 6 bases at J, with 12 bases between. CDR3 DNA sequence: TGTGCCAGCAGTGAAACTAGGCTAGCGGATACGCAGTATTTT. This translates into CASSETRLADTQYF.

The CDR3 region is CASSLGLANIREQFF. For the CDR3, the DNA is TGTGCCAGCAGCTTGGGACTAGCGAATATTCGTGAGCAGTTCTTC. The gene calls are TRBV5-4 and TRBJ2-1; TRBD2 aligns across 8 bases. The CDR3 contains 15 residues. Germline V CDR1 and CDR2: SGHNT, YYREEE (reference sequence). Trimming at V came to 0 bases and at J to 9 bases, leaving 8 bases not matched to a gene.

This sequence joins TRBV4-3 and TRBJ1-4, with D perhaps TRBD1 (6 bases). Trimming shortened V by 4 bases and J by 2 bases, and 8 bases separated the two germline ends. CDR1 LGHNA and CDR2 YSLEER come from the germline V gene. This CDR3 is built from 14 residues. The CDR3 DNA reads TGCGCCAGCAGCCCAGGGGCCACTAATGAAAAACTGTTTTTT. This gives the protein CASSPGATNEKLFF.

The genes are TRBV27 and TRBJ2-7; D possibly corresponds to TRBD2 (5 bases). Trimming took off 9 bases at V and 7 bases at J, with 13 bases between the two ends. The germline gives CDR1 MNHEY, CDR2 SMNVEV (reference sequence). The CDR3 is 11 amino acids. The DNA for the CDR3 is TGTGCCAGGATACAACGGGGAGAGCAGTACGTC. Residues: CARIQRGEQYV.

The CDR3 reads CASSLVAGKHGYTF. In nucleotides, the CDR3 is TGTGCCAGCAGCTTAGTAGCAGGGAAGCATGGCTACACCTTC. This rearrangement joins TRBV7-9 to TRBJ1-2; D may be TRBD1 (5 bases). This CDR3 region has 14 residues. Germline V CDR1 and CDR2: SEHNR, FQNEAQ (reference sequence). V lost 1 base and J 6 bases, leaving 12 bases between the germline ends.

This rearrangement joins TRBV7-6 to TRBJ2-3, with D perhaps matching TRBD1 (5 bases). The CDR3 totals 15 residues. Germline assignment: CDR1 SGHVS and CDR2 FNYEAQ. V lost 1 base and J lost 4, with 12 bases in between. CDR3 in amino acids: CASSLGGPRADTQYF. The CDR3 DNA reads TGTGCCAGCAGCTTAGGTGGGCCCAGGGCAGATACGCAGTATTTT.